These 6 T cell receptor beta chains originate from one sample sequenced in a study of blood T cell repertoires in COVID-19. Sequencing used immunoSEQ multiplex PCR; TCRdb keeps in-frame clones, though not all of them. Here the sample spans nearly 250,000 clones, more than 80% being singletons. Specimen: PBMCs or T cells enriched from blood (not recorded which). The receptors derive from a man aged 45-60 years who had been exposed to COVID-19.

The rearrangement links TRBV6-6 to TRBJ1-2; 7 positions match TRBD1. The CDR3 length is 15 residues. Per germline, CDR1 MNHNY and CDR2 SVGAGI (reference sequence). Losses at the gene ends were 2 bases for V and 6 bases for J; bases not matched to a gene: 9. The CDR3 is CASSYNRGPMDGYTF. DNA for the CDR3: TGTGCCAGCAGTTACAACAGGGGCCCCATGGATGGCTACACCTTC.

DNA for the CDR3: TGTGCCAGCAGCCCCACTCAAGAGACCCAGTACTTC. As protein: CASSPTQETQYF. The rearrangement links TRBV7-8 to TRBJ2-5, with no clear D. The length of the CDR3 is 12 residues. Trimming removed 5 bases at V and 2 bases at J, with 6 bases between. Germline V gene data show CDR1 as SGHVS and CDR2 as FQNEAQ. Using reference TRBV7-8 and TRBJ2-5 for the parts outside the CDR3, the full variable domain is GAGVSQSPRYKVAKRGQDVALRCDPISGHVSLFWYQQALGQGPEFLTYFQNEAQLDKSGLPSDRFFAERPEGSVSTLKIQRTQQEDSAVYLCASSPTQETQYFGPGTRLLVL.

V gene TRBV5-1 combines with J gene TRBJ2-3; the D gene is possibly TRBD2 (5 bases). Germline CDR1 SGHRS, CDR2 YFSETQ. Trimming pared 2 bases from V and 1 base from J, leaving 17 bases between. CDR3 length: 17 amino acids. CDR3 sequence reads: CASSFQPTTGGTDTQYF. In nucleotides, the CDR3 is TGCGCCAGCAGCTTTCAGCCCACGACCGGGGGCACAGATACGCAGTATTTT.

This chain joins TRBV27 and TRBJ1-4; TRBD1 agrees at 8 bases. The V gene end was trimmed by 5 bases and the J gene end by 12 bases; junction bases not matched to a gene: 8. The CDR3 length is 13 residues. Germline CDR1 MNHEY, CDR2 SMNVEV (reference sequence). Written as DNA, the CDR3 is TGTGCCAGCAGTCCAACAGGGGGTGAGGAACTGTTTTTT. Amino acid sequence: CASSPTGGEELFF. The full variable domain, its missing parts supplied by reference TRBV27 and TRBJ1-4, is EAQVTQNPRYLITVTGKKLTVTCSQNMNHEYMSWYRQDPGLGLRQIYYSMNVEVTDKGDVPEGYKVSRKEKRNFPLILESPSPNQTSLYFCASSPTGGEELFFGSGTQLSVL.

The V call is TRBV5-1, the J call TRBJ1-3; no clear D gene. Germline V gene sequence: CDR1 SGHRS, CDR2 YFSETQ. The CDR3 covers 14 residues. The germline V and J ends were trimmed by 5 bases and 0 bases, with 9 bases remaining between them. CDR3 DNA sequence: TGCGCCAGCAGGTCGGGGAACTCTGGAAACACCATATATTTT. This translates into CASRSGNSGNTIYF.

The chain employs TRBV28 and TRBJ1-4, with TRBD1 matching 7 bases. The CDR3 extends over 15 amino acids. With 5 bases clipped from V and 5 bases from J, the junction kept 8 bases outside the gene matches. Germline assignment: CDR1 MDHEN and CDR2 SYDVKM. The CDR3 DNA sequence: TGTGCCAGCAGTCCCCCGGGACAGCCGAATGAAAAACTGTTTTTT. Amino acids: CASSPPGQPNEKLFF.